The rows below give T cell receptor beta chains drawn from one sample of a study of OX40 agonist ivuxolimab in advanced cancers. Data came from immunoSEQ multiplex PCR; TCRdb stores just in-frame clones and leaves some out. The sample lists tens of thousands of clones, approximately 86% occurring once. The starting material was CD4+ or CD8+ T cells sorted from blood, obtained in a trial of the OX40 agonist ivuxolimab. Receptor source: an adult with an advanced solid tumor such as melanoma, head and neck, liver or kidney cancer. The CDR3 runs from the conserved cysteine through the conserved F or W.

v_gene	j_gene	CDR3aa
TRBV30	TRBJ1-3	CAWGQGGNTIYF
TRBV6-5	TRBJ1-1	CASSQMDREGTEAFF
TRBV5-8	TRBJ1-4	CASSPGGGSNEKLFF
TRBV10-3	TRBJ1-5	CAISESGMDQPQHF
TRBV11-3	TRBJ1-1	CASSLDSYTEAFF
TRBV9	TRBJ2-7	CASSLTGFVDEQYF
TRBV6-5	TRBJ2-7	CASNSEGRSDEQYF
TRBV6-1	TRBJ2-3	CASRGLAGGTDTQYF
TRBV7-2	TRBJ2-1	CASSLAVGGYNEQFF
TRBV13	TRBJ1-3	CASSLRGNTIYF
TRBV7-9	TRBJ2-5	CASSPSETQYF
TRBV6-5	TRBJ1-1	CASQRGDTEAFF
TRBV5-5	TRBJ1-5	CASSLGGGRQPQHF
TRBV7-9	TRBJ1-1	CASSLAPAGAEAFF
TRBV4-1	TRBJ2-7	CASSQGGPSYEQYF
TRBV10-2	TRBJ2-7	CASSESRAGTYEQYF
TRBV19	TRBJ1-4	CATHRADRNEKLFF
TRBV14	TRBJ2-2	CASSQDIRTGELFF
TRBV5-1	TRBJ2-5	CASSPSTGGGEQETQYF
TRBV7-6	TRBJ2-5	CASSLGSGASETQYF